What follows is one TCR beta chain and its context. Its matching antigen is unknown. A single record per CDR3 protein comes from TCRdb applying MiXCR to the 5' RACE reads. The table includes roughly 52,000 distinct CDR3 sequences, under 8% detected once. The V end was cut by 6 bases, the J end by 0 bases, with 15 bases between. CDR3 size: 16 residues. CDR1 MDHEN and CDR2 SYDVKM come from the germline V gene. The sample originates from a study of early T cells in non-severe SARS-CoV-2 infection. Study observations and caveats: Lookups in VDJdb leaned toward anti-spike CD8 responses and missed private and CD4 specificities.

This receptor was identified in an adult who was a healthcare worker with PCR-confirmed SARS-CoV-2 infection or an uninfected control (not recorded which). The chain joins TRBV28 to TRBJ2-4, with unresolved D. The sample here was whole blood, taken at baseline. In DNA, the CDR3 is TGTGCCAGCAGCCCCGGTCCCCCCATAGCCAAAAACATTCAGTACTTC. It translates to CASSPGPPIAKNIQYF.